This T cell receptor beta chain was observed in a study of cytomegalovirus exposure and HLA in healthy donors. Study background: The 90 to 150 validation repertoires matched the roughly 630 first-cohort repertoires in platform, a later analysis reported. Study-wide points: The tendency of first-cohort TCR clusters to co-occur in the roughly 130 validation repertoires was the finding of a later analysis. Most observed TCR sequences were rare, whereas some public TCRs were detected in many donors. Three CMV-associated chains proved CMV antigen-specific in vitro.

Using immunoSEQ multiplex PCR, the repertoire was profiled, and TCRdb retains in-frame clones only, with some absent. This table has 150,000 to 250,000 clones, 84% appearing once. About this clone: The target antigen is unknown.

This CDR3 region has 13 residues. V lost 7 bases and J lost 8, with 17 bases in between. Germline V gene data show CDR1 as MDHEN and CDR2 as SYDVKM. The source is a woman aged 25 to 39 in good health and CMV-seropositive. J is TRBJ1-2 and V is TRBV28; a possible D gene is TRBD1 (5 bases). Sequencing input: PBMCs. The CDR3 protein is CASKVPRRGGYTF. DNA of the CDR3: TGTGCCAGCAAAGTACCCAGAAGGGGAGGCTACACCTTC.